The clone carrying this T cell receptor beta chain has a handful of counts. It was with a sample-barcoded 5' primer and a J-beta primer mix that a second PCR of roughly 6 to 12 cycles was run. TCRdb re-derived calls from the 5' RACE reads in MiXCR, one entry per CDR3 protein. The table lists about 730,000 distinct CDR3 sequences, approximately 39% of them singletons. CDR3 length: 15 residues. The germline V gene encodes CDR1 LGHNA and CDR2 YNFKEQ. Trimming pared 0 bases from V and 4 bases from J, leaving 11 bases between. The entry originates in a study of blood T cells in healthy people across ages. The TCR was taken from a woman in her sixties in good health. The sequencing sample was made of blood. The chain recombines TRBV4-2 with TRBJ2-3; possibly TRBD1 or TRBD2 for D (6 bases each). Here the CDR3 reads CASSQDLGGADTQYF. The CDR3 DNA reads TGTGCCAGCAGCCAAGATCTGGGGGGCGCAGATACGCAGTATTTT.